This T cell receptor (beta chain) was sequenced during a study of T cell repertoires in cytomegalovirus infection. About the study: Both recently identified HLA-C-restricted and well-studied HLA-B-restricted CMV epitopes were used in the study. A matching HLA type, together with CMV infection, was signaled by public TCR beta signatures.

This CDR3 has 13 amino acids. The germline V and J ends were trimmed by 4 bases and 2 bases, with 9 bases remaining between them. The germline gives CDR1 SEHNR, CDR2 FQNEAQ (reference sequence). Study-level findings and limits: Frequencies of public TCR beta families were cumulated, and this identified carriers of CMV plus the relevant HLA. Across the ex vivo response, the dominant clonotypes were HLA-C-restricted CMV-specific TCR beta clonotypes.

Only a few counts were recorded for this clonotype. What it binds is not known. TCRdb re-analysed the reads in MiXCR, keeping a single row per CDR3 protein. The sample records 600,000 to 700,000 distinct CDR3 sequences, around 35% being singletons. This TCR derives from a human donor in good health (CMV status not recorded). Some clones in this sample may be carry-over from other donors' samples. The V gene is TRBV7-9, the J gene TRBJ2-7; D may match TRBD1 or TRBD2 (5 bases each). The sample here was cultured PBMCs, taken from culture after CMV antigen stimulation. CDR3 nucleotides: TGTGCCAGCAGCTCCCGGGACCCCTACGAGCAGTACTTC. It yields the protein CASSSRDPYEQYF.